This T cell receptor (beta chain) was sequenced during a study of blood T cell repertoires in COVID-19. Study summary: Donors in the United States, Italy and Spain gave samples during acute or convalescent COVID-19. Sources were T cells, B-cell-depleted T cells, or PBMCs; the material itself was cDNA or gDNA.

Germline CDR1 is SGHRS and CDR2 is YFSETQ. V shed 3 bases and J 5 bases; nucleotides not matched to a gene: 12. CDR3 length equals 16 residues. Original handling: Estimation of nucleated cell counts relied on the amplification of reference gene primers. Some clones are missing from TCRdb's copy, which holds only in-frame ones; the method was immunoSEQ multiplex PCR. From that table come the V and J calls and clone size; the DNA was used to work out D and trimming. The sample lists 280,000 or so clones; about 91% were seen once. The chain joins TRBV5-1 to TRBJ2-3; TRBD2 matches 7 bases. Sequencing was done on a sample of peripheral blood. This TCR was recovered from a woman in her twenties or thirties who had recovered from COVID-19. CDR3 DNA sequence: TGCGCCAGCAGCTCCCCAGAGGGAGGGTTGGTAGATACGCAGTATTTT. Amino acid sequence: CASSSPEGGLVDTQYF. Full variable domain (missing parts from reference TRBV5-1 and TRBJ2-3): KAGVTQTPRYLIKTRGQQVTLSCSPISGHRSVSWYQQTPGQGLQFLFEYFSETQRNKGNFPGRFSGRQFSNSRSEMNVSTLELGDSALYLCASSSPEGGLVDTQYFGPGTRLTVL.